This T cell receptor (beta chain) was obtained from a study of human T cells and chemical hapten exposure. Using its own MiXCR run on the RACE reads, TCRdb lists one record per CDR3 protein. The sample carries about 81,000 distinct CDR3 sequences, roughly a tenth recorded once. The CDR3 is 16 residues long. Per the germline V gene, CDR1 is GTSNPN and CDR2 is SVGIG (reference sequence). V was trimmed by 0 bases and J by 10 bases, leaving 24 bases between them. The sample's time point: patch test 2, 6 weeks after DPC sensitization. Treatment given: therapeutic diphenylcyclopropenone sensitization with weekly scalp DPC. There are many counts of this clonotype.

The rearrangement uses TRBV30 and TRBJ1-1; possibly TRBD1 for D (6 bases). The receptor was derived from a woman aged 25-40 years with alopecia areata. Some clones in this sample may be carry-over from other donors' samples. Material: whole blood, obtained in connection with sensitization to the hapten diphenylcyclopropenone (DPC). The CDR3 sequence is CAWSVQSGQGRRGAFF. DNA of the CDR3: TGTGCCTGGAGTGTACAATCTGGGCAGGGGCGCCGGGGAGCTTTCTTT.